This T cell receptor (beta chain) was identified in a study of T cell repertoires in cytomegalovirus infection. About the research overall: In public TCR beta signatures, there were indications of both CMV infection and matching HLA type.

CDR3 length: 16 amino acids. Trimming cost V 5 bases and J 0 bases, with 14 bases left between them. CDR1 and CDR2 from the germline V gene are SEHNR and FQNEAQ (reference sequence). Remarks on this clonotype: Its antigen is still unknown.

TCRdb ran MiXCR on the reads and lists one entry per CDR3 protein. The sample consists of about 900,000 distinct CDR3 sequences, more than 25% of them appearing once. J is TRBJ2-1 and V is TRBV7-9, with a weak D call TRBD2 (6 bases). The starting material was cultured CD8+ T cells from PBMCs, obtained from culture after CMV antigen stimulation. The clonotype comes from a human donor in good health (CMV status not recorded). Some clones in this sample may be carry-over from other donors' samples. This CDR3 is CASSRKGLSSYNEQFF. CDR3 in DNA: TGTGCCAGCAGCAGGAAGGGACTCAGCTCCTACAATGAGCAGTTCTTC.